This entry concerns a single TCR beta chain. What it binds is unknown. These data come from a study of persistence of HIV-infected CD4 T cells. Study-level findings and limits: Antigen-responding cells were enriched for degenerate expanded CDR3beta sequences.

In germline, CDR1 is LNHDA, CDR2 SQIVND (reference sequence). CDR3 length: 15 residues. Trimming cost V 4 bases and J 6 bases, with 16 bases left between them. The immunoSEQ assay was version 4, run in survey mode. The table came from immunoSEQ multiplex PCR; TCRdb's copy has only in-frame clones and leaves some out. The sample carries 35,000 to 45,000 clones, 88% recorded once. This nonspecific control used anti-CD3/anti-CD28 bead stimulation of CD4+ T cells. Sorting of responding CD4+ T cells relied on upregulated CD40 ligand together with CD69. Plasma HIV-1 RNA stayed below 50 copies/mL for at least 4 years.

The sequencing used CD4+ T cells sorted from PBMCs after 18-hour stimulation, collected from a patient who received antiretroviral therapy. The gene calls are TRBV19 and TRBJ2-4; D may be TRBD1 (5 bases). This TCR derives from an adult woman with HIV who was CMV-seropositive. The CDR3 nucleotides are TGTGCCAGTAGTAACCCCAGGGTCGGTAGAAACATTCAGTACTTC. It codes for CASSNPRVGRNIQYF.